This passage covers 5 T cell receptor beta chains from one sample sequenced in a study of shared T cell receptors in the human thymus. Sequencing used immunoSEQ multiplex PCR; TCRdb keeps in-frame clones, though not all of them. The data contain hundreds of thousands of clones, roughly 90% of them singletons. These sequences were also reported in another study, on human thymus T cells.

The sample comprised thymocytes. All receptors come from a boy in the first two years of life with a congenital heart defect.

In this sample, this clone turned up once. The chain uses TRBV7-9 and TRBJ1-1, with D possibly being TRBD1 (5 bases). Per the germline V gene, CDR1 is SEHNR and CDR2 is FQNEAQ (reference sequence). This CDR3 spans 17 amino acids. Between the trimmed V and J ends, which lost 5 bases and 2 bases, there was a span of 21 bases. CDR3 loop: CASSPQGAPSLNTEAFF. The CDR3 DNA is TGTGCCAGCAGCCCCCAAGGGGCGCCCTCCCTTAACACTGAAGCTTTCTTT.

CDR3 nucleotide sequence: TGTGCCAGTAGTATCCGGCGGGCGGATCAGCCCCAGCATTTT. This codes for CASSIRRADQPQHF. The genes are TRBV19 and TRBJ1-5; D not certain. Germline lookup yields CDR1 LNHDA and CDR2 SQIVND (reference sequence). Trimming stripped 3 bases from V and 5 bases from J, with 11 bases between. The CDR3 sequence is 14 residues long.

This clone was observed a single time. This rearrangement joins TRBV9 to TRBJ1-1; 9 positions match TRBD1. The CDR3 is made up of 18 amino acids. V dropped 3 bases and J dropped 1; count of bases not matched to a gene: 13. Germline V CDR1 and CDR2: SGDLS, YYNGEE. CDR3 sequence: CASSGTGTGNPQNTEAFF. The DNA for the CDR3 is TGTGCCAGCAGCGGAACCGGGACAGGGAACCCCCAGAACACTGAAGCTTTCTTT.

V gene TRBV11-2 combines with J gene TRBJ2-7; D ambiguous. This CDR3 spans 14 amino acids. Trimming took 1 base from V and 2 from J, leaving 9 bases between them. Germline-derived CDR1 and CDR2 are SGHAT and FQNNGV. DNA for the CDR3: TGTGCCAGCAGCTTAGGCGGCGTCACCTACGAGCAGTACTTC. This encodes CASSLGGVTYEQYF.

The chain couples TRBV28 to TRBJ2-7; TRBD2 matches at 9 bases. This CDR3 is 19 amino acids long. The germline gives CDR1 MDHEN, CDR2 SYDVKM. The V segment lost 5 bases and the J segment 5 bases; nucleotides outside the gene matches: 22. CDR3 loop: CASSLPPPIAGGFRDEQYF. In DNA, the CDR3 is TGTGCCAGCAGTCTCCCTCCGCCTATCGCGGGAGGGTTCCGGGACGAGCAGTACTTC. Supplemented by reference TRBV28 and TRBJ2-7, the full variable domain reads DVKVTQSSRYLVKRTGEKVFLECVQDMDHENMFWYRQDPGLGLRLIYFSYDVKMKEKGDIPEGYSVSREKKERFSLILESASTNQTSMYLCASSLPPPIAGGFRDEQYFGPGTRLTVT.